This entry lists 25 T cell receptor beta chains sequenced from one sample in a study of T cells after somatic rescue of genetic block. Assay used: immunoSEQ multiplex PCR; TCRdb lists only in-frame clones, some missing. The sample yields roughly 55,000 clones, approximately 96% seen once. The sample consisted of peripheral blood mononuclear cells (PBMCs). All receptors derive from a child younger than two.

V and J are TRBV19 and TRBJ1-2; D gene ambiguous. V shed 2 bases and J shed 2 bases, with 9 bases lying between them. Germline V gene sequence: CDR1 LNHDA, CDR2 SQIVND (reference sequence). The CDR3 spans 14 residues. As DNA, the CDR3 is TGTGCCAGTAGTATATCGGTCAGGAACTATGGCTACACCTTC. This translates into CASSISVRNYGYTF.

The V call is TRBV25-1, the J call TRBJ2-1; 9 nucleotides match TRBD2. Trimming took 3 bases from V and 6 from J; bases not matched to a gene: 3. Germline loops: CDR1 MGHDK, CDR2 SYGVNS. The CDR3 is made up of 14 amino acids. As DNA, the CDR3 is TGTGCCAGCAGTGATAGCGGGAGAGGCAATGAGCAGTTCTTC. Its translation: CASSDSGRGNEQFF.

The table lists this clone with a count of one. The rearrangement uses TRBV7-2 and TRBJ1-6; no definite D call. The CDR3 spans 12 residues. CDR1 is SGHTA, CDR2 FQGNSA, per germline. V was clipped by 2 bases and J by 7 bases, with 3 bases between them. The CDR3 here is CASSLQNSPLHF. DNA of the CDR3: TGTGCCAGCAGCTTACAGAATTCACCCCTCCACTTT.

The chain has TRBV1 and TRBJ2-2; no check of the table's D call, TRBD2, against the DNA was made. TRBV1 is noted as a pseudogene. The CDR3 covers 16 residues. CDR3 DNA: TGCACCAGCAGCCAAGGACTTAGCGGGAGAACCGGGGAGCTGTTTTTT. The encoded protein is CTSSQGLSGRTGELFF.

The chain links TRBV2 to TRBJ1-1; 10 bases are shared with TRBD1. The CDR3 is 12 residues long. CDR1 and CDR2 from the germline V gene are SNHLY and FYNNEI. J lost 4 bases, V lost 9 bases, and 2 bases had no gene match. CDR3 bases: TGTGCCAGTGGACAGGGGGGCACTGAAGCTTTCTTT. Translation: CASGQGGTEAFF.

The genes are TRBV4-2 and TRBJ1-4; D is possibly TRBD1 (6 bases). The CDR3 consists of 15 residues. From germline, CDR1 is LGHNA and CDR2 YNFKEQ. V was cut by 2 bases and J by 0 bases, with 7 bases left in between. The CDR3 DNA sequence: TGTGCCAGCAGCCAAAACAGGGCAACTAATGAAAAACTGTTTTTT. Residues: CASSQNRATNEKLFF.

The J gene is TRBJ1-4, the V gene TRBV30, with TRBD1 matching over 8 bases. Germline V gives CDR1 GTSNPN, CDR2 SVGIG (reference sequence). CDR3 length: 12 residues. The junction had 4 bases not matched to a gene; V was cut back by 5 bases and J by 8 bases. The CDR3 reads CAWSAGGEKLFF. CDR3 bases: TGTGCCTGGTCCGCAGGGGGCGAAAAACTGTTTTTT.

The table lists this clone with a count of one. The chain recombines TRBV19 with TRBJ2-2; no clear D gene. The ends were cut back, 0 bases at V and 6 bases at J, with 8 bases in the middle. Germline V gives CDR1 LNHDA, CDR2 SQIVND (reference sequence). The length of the CDR3 is 14 residues. In nucleotides, the CDR3 is TGTGCCAGTAGTATAGACCCCAACCCCGGGGAGCTGTTTTTT. It is translated as CASSIDPNPGELFF.

V is TRBV19 and J is TRBJ2-1; 8 positions match TRBD2. The CDR3 length is 15 residues. The V gene end was trimmed by 5 bases and the J gene end by 3 bases; junction bases not matched to a gene: 6. The V gene's germline CDR1 is LNHDA and CDR2 SQIVND (reference sequence). CDR3 nucleotides: TGTGCCAGTAGTGCCGGGACTAGGGTCTACAATGAGCAGTTCTTC. It yields the protein CASSAGTRVYNEQFF.

This chain connects TRBV18 to TRBJ1-5; D is unresolved. There are 13 residues in the CDR3. From germline, CDR1 is KGHSH and CDR2 LQKENI. The V end lost 1 base, the J end lost 5 bases, and 6 bases lay between the germline ends. CDR3 in amino acids: CASSPQGDQPQHF. Written as DNA, the CDR3 is TGTGCCAGCTCACCACAGGGAGATCAGCCCCAGCATTTT.

The rearrangement uses TRBV10-3 and TRBJ1-1; the match to TRBD1 covers 7 bases. Germline V CDR1 and CDR2: ENHRY, SYGVKD. The V gene end was trimmed by 4 bases and the J gene end by 2 bases; junction bases not matched to a gene: 1. The CDR3 spans 13 residues. CDR3 nucleotide sequence: TGTGCCATCAGTGGGGACAGCAACACTGAAGCTTTCTTT. Translation: CAISGDSNTEAFF.

As for this clone: Distinct nucleotide sequences in the sample also encode this CDR3. The V call is TRBV6-5, the J call TRBJ1-2; D not certain. The CDR3 is 12 amino acids. V lost 0 bases and J lost 5, with 4 bases in between. The germline CDR1 and CDR2 sequences are MNHEY and SVGAGI. The CDR3 spells CASSYSGYGYTF. The DNA for the CDR3 is TGTGCCAGCAGTTACTCGGGTTATGGCTACACCTTC.

The chain is built from TRBV23-1 and TRBJ2-1; 12 bases align to TRBD2. TRBV23-1 is designated an ORF whose function remains uncertain. V gave up 4 bases and J gave up 9 bases; unmatched junction bases: 7. This CDR3 spans 15 amino acids. The CDR3 DNA is TGCGCCAGCAGTCCGCGGACTAGCGGGATTGGTGAGCAGTTCTTC. Residues: CASSPRTSGIGEQFF.

The chain links TRBV4-1 to TRBJ1-1; 7 bases fit TRBD1. Germline values: CDR1 MGHRA, CDR2 YSYEKL. This CDR3 comprises 15 residues. The ends lost 4 bases at V and 4 bases at J; junction bases unmatched: 9. The CDR3 nucleotides read TGCGCCAGCAGCCTTCTCAGAGGGGGCACCACTGAAGCTTTCTTT. It specifies CASSLLRGGTTEAFF.

The CDR3 reads CAWRETLSGSSYNSPLHF. The DNA for the CDR3 is TGTGCCTGGAGAGAAACCCTTTCCGGGAGCTCCTATAATTCACCCCTCCACTTT. This chain links TRBV30 with TRBJ1-6; the D is unclear. Looked up from germline, CDR1 is GTSNPN and CDR2 is SVGIG (reference sequence). V dropped 3 bases and J dropped 0 bases, with 18 bases sitting between them. The CDR3 covers 18 residues.

V gene TRBV4-2 combines with J gene TRBJ2-3, with D maybe TRBD2 (6 bases). Germline CDR1 and CDR2: LGHNA and YNFKEQ. With 4 bases removed from V and 1 base from J, the gap between germline ends came to 6 bases. This CDR3 contains 13 residues. The CDR3 sequence is CASSPSGTDTQYF. CDR3 sequence (DNA): TGTGCCAGCAGCCCTAGCGGCACAGATACGCAGTATTTT.

CDR3 nucleotides: TGTGCCAGCAGTTACAAAAGCTCCTACGAGCAGTACTTC. Protein sequence: CASSYKSSYEQYF. V gene TRBV6-5 combines with J gene TRBJ2-7, with D hard to call. With 2 bases removed from V and 0 bases from J, the gap between germline ends came to 5 bases. The germline CDR1 and CDR2 sequences are MNHEY and SVGAGI. There are 13 residues in the CDR3.

V usage is TRBV7-4 and J usage is TRBJ2-5, with 7 bases fitting TRBD2. CDR1 is SGHVT, CDR2 SQSDAQ, per germline. V was pared by 5 bases and J by 4 bases, with 19 bases of the junction left unmatched. CDR3 length equals 18 residues. The CDR3 region is CASSPWNSGEGGTETQYF. As DNA, the CDR3 is TGTGCCAGCAGCCCCTGGAATTCGGGGGAGGGAGGGACAGAGACCCAGTACTTC.

Written as DNA, the CDR3 is TGTGCCAGCAGCTTGGCGGGACGGAACTACGAGCAGTACTTC. It specifies CASSLAGRNYEQYF. The chain is built from TRBV5-4 and TRBJ2-7; D possibly matches TRBD1 or TRBD2 (5 bases each). This CDR3 has 14 amino acids. V dropped 0 bases and J dropped 3 bases, with 10 bases sitting between them. From germline, CDR1 is SGHNT and CDR2 YYREEE (reference sequence). Complete variable domain (other parts from reference TRBV5-4 and TRBJ2-7): ETGVTQSPTHLIKTRGQQVTLRCSSQSGHNTVSWYQQALGQGPQFIFQYYREEENGRGNFPPRFSGLQFPNYSSELNVNALELDDSALYLCASSLAGRNYEQYFGPGTRLTVT.

This chain links TRBV5-1 with TRBJ2-1; D not resolved. Germline V CDR1 and CDR2: SGHRS, YFSETQ. V was cut by 4 bases and J by 4 bases, with 3 bases left in between. The CDR3 runs 11 residues. CDR3 DNA: TGCGCCAGCAGCCTATACAATGAGCAGTTCTTC. Translated: CASSLYNEQFF. The whole variable domain, remainder taken from reference TRBV5-1 and TRBJ2-1, is KAGVTQTPRYLIKTRGQQVTLSCSPISGHRSVSWYQQTPGQGLQFLFEYFSETQRNKGNFPGRFSGRQFSNSRSEMNVSTLELGDSALYLCASSLYNEQFFGPGTRLTVL.

The chain has TRBV5-6 and TRBJ1-2; 9 nucleotides line up with TRBD1. V lost 5 bases and J lost 4; bases outside the gene matches: 0. CDR1 is SGHDT, CDR2 YYEEEE, per germline. The CDR3 is made up of 12 amino acids. The CDR3 coding sequence is TGTGCCAGCAGGACAGGGGGCTATGGCTACACCTTC. Its protein product is CASRTGGYGYTF.

The chain couples TRBV5-6 to TRBJ2-7; perhaps TRBD1 as D (6 bases). The germline CDR1 and CDR2 sequences are SGHDT and YYEEEE. The CDR3 runs 16 residues. Trimming took off 1 base at V and 0 bases at J, with 14 bases between the two ends. The CDR3 reads CASSLKRGGFSYEQYF. The CDR3 bases are TGTGCCAGCAGCTTGAAGAGAGGGGGATTCTCCTACGAGCAGTACTTC.

This clone was recorded only once. The chain recombines TRBV5-6 with TRBJ1-1; TRBD1 agrees at 9 bases. Germline values: CDR1 SGHDT, CDR2 YYEEEE. V lost 2 bases, J lost 4 bases, and 3 bases stayed unmatched. The CDR3 loop spans 14 amino acids. CDR3 DNA: TGTGCCAGCAGCTTCCCGACAGGGGGCACTGAAGCTTTCTTT. It specifies CASSFPTGGTEAFF.

The gene calls are TRBV5-1 and TRBJ2-5; 9 nucleotides align to TRBD2. Losses at the gene ends were 4 bases for V and 5 bases for J; bases not matched to a gene: 6. The V gene's germline CDR1 is SGHRS and CDR2 YFSETQ. The CDR3 has 14 residues. CDR3 DNA: TGCGCCAGCAGCGCCGGGACTAGCCATGAGACCCAGTACTTC. It encodes CASSAGTSHETQYF.

J is TRBJ1-1 and V is TRBV14, with a weak D call TRBD1 (5 bases). The germline V gene encodes CDR1 SGHDN and CDR2 FVKESK. The CDR3 covers 16 residues. The V and J ends lost 2 bases and 0 bases respectively, with 13 bases between them. DNA of the CDR3: TGTGCCAGCAGCCAAACCCCGAAGGGGCTGAACACTGAAGCTTTCTTT. Protein sequence: CASSQTPKGLNTEAFF.